A selection of T cell receptor beta chains follows, all from one sample in a study of blood T cells in healthy people across ages. From the 5' RACE reads, TCRdb called clonotypes with MiXCR, one entry per CDR3 protein. The sample shows some 800,000 distinct CDR3 sequences, under 55% of them seen only once. The sample comprised blood. The receptors were gathered from a man in his 60s in good health. Each CDR3 is given with its conserved first and last residue. A D gene is named only where the DNA matches it firmly. Where a row states a size, it is once, few, many or the class of an expanded clone; other rows omit it.

clone size | J gene | V gene | D gene | CDR3 protein | CDR3 DNA
. | TRBJ2-7 | TRBV20-1 | . | CSAEGSGIYEQYF | TGCAGTGCCGAAGGGAGTGGGATCTACGAGCAGTACTTC
few | TRBJ2-7 | TRBV6-6 | TRBD2 | CASSYLGGGVYEQYF | TGTGCCAGCAGTTACCTCGGCGGGGGGGTGTACGAGCAGTACTTC
few | TRBJ2-1 | TRBV9 | . | CASSAVLGGGNYNEQFF | TGTGCCAGCAGCGCCGTCCTTGGAGGGGGTAACTACAATGAGCAGTTCTTC
. | TRBJ2-1 | TRBV14 | TRBD2 | CASSQKPLADPRGAYNEQFF | TGTGCCAGCAGCCAAAAGCCCCTAGCGGATCCTCGAGGGGCCTACAATGAGCAGTTCTTC
many | TRBJ2-7 | TRBV20-1 | TRBD1 | CSAQGESDEQYF | TGCAGTGCTCAGGGGGAATCAGACGAGCAGTACTTC
. | TRBJ2-1 | TRBV4-2 | . | CASSREGGADNEQFF | TGTGCCAGCAGCCGAGAGGGGGGGGCGGACAATGAGCAGTTCTTC
many | TRBJ2-7 | TRBV5-1 | TRBD2 | CASSLGTSGVYEQYF | TGCGCCAGCAGCTTGGGGACTAGCGGGGTGTACGAGCAGTACTTC
once | TRBJ1-4 | TRBV4-1 | . | CASSQDGANGNEKLFF | TGCGCCAGCAGCCAAGATGGCGCCAATGGTAATGAAAAACTGTTTTTT
. | TRBJ2-3 | TRBV2 | . | CASKLGGSTDTQYF | TGTGCCAGCAAGCTCGGGGGCAGCACAGATACGCAGTATTTT
. | TRBJ2-7 | TRBV4-3 | . | CASSQARGGYEQYF | TGCGCCAGCAGCCAAGCCCGGGGAGGCTACGAGCAGTACTTC
. | TRBJ2-7 | TRBV4-1 | . | CASSQAGVGYEQYF | TGCGCCAGCAGCCAAGCGGGGGTGGGTTACGAGCAGTACTTC
. | TRBJ2-7 | TRBV3-1 | TRBD2 | CASSQQLAGAGYEQYF | TGTGCCAGCAGCCAGCAACTAGCGGGGGCGGGCTACGAGCAGTACTTC
few | TRBJ2-7 | TRBV20-1 | TRBD1 | CSANNPGTGRSYEQYF | TGCAGTGCCAACAATCCCGGGACAGGGAGATCCTACGAGCAGTACTTC
few | TRBJ2-7 | TRBV12-3/TRBV12-4 | . | CASSSFDASYEQYF | TGTGCCAGCAGTTCCTTCGACGCGTCCTACGAGCAGTACTTC
. | TRBJ2-1 | TRBV7-6 | TRBD1 | CASSFGPLGGGPYNEQFF | TGTGCCAGCAGCTTCGGGCCCCTAGGGGGCGGTCCGTACAATGAGCAGTTCTTC
. | TRBJ1-1 | TRBV4-1 | . | CASSQVGPGVTFF | TGCGCCAGCAGCCAAGTGGGACCGGGGGTAACTTTCTTT
few | TRBJ1-1 | TRBV29-1 | TRBD1 | CSSTGMNTEAFF | TGCAGCTCGACAGGGATGAACACTGAAGCTTTCTTT
. | TRBJ2-7 | TRBV10-3 | . | CAISQGIGEEQYF | TGTGCCATCAGCCAGGGAATTGGCGAGGAGCAGTACTTC
. | TRBJ2-6 | TRBV6-1 | . | CASSVGTSGANVLTF | TGTGCCAGCAGTGTGGGGACATCTGGGGCCAACGTCCTGACTTTC
few | TRBJ2-5 | TRBV4-3 | . | CASSQNFRGKETQYF | TGCGCCAGCAGCCAAAACTTCCGGGGGAAAGAGACCCAGTACTTC
. | TRBJ2-1 | TRBV6-5 | . | CASKPTTGTDEQFF | TGTGCCAGCAAACCGACCACAGGTACAGATGAGCAGTTCTTC
. | TRBJ2-7 | TRBV21-1 | . | CASSKGANRFYEQYF | TGTGCCAGCAGCAAAGGTGCCAATCGTTTCTACGAGCAGTACTTC
few | TRBJ2-7 | TRBV20-1 | TRBD1 | CSARDSTTGRAYEQYF | TGCAGTGCTAGAGATTCAACGACAGGGCGGGCCTACGAGCAGTACTTC
few | TRBJ2-1 | TRBV29-1 | . | CSVVFKEVAYNEQFF | TGCAGCGTTGTTTTTAAGGAGGTGGCCTACAATGAGCAGTTCTTC
. | TRBJ1-2 | TRBV20-1 | . | CSARDGGDWYGYTF | TGCAGTGCTAGAGATGGGGGTGATTGGTATGGCTACACCTTC
few | TRBJ1-2 | TRBV9 | . | CASSAANYGYTF | TGTGCCAGCAGTGCGGCTAACTATGGCTACACCTTC
. | TRBJ1-5 | TRBV7-2 | TRBD1 | CASRSQGASNQPQHF | TGTGCCAGCAGGTCACAGGGGGCAAGCAATCAGCCCCAGCATTTT
. | TRBJ2-7 | TRBV7-9 | TRBD1 | CASSSTQPGQGYYEQYF | TGTGCCAGCAGCTCAACCCAGCCGGGACAGGGGTACTACGAGCAGTACTTC
few | TRBJ1-5 | TRBV7-2 | . | CASSWRQSNQPQHF | TGTGCCAGCAGCTGGCGACAGAGCAATCAGCCCCAGCATTTT
. | TRBJ1-5 | TRBV7-2 | . | CASSLAAGYRSNQPQHF | TGTGCCAGCAGCTTAGCCGCGGGGTACCGTAGCAATCAGCCCCAGCATTTT
many | TRBJ2-1 | TRBV7-9 | . | CASSSRIRGNEQFF | TGTGCCAGCAGCTCCCGAATAAGGGGCAATGAGCAGTTCTTC
. | TRBJ2-5 | TRBV7-8 | TRBD1 | CASPGQAPGETQYF | TGTGCCAGCCCCGGACAGGCCCCGGGAGAGACCCAGTACTTC
few | TRBJ2-6 | TRBV4-1 | . | CASSQVDLSYSGANVLTF | TGCGCCAGCAGCCAAGTTGACCTGAGTTATTCTGGGGCCAACGTCCTGACTTTC
once | TRBJ2-1 | TRBV11-2 | TRBD2 | CASSPYTLLTSGGAIRNEQFF | TGTGCCAGCAGCCCATATACCCTCCTAACTAGCGGGGGGGCCATTAGAAATGAGCAGTTCTTC
. | TRBJ1-2 | TRBV4-3 | . | CASSQRLKDGCTF | TGCGCCAGCAGCCAACGACTCAAGGATGGCTGCACCTTC
. | TRBJ2-5 | TRBV9 | TRBD2 | CASSVEGVGPGGTQYF | TGTGCCAGCAGCGTAGAAGGGGTCGGTCCGGGAGGGACCCAGTACTTC
few | TRBJ2-7 | TRBV7-2 | . | CASKMASAAYEQYF | TGTGCCAGTAAGATGGCATCGGCTGCCTACGAGCAGTACTTC